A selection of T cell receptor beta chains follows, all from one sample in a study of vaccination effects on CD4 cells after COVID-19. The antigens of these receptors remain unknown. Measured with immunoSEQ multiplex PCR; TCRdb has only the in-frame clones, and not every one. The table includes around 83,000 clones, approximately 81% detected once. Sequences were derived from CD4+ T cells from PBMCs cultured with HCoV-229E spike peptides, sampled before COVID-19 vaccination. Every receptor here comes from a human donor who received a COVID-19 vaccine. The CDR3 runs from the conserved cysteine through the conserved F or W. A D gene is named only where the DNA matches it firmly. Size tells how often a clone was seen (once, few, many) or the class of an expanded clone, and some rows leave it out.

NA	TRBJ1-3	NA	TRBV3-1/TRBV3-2	CASSLSGNTIYF	TGTGCCAGCAGCCTATCGGGAAACACCATATATTTT
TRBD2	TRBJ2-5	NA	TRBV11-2	CASSPRTSGQETQYF	TGTGCCAGCAGCCCCCGGACTAGCGGACAAGAGACCCAGTACTTC
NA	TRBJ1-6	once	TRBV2	CASNRFYDSPLHF	TGTGCCAGTAACAGGTTTTATGATTCACCCCTCCACTTT
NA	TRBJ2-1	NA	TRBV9	CASSVSRDKRASDNEQFF	TGTGCCAGCAGCGTATCCAGGGACAAGAGGGCGAGTGACAATGAGCAGTTCTTC
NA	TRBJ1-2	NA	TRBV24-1	CATSEAASYGYTF	TGTGCCACCAGTGAGGCAGCTAGCTATGGCTACACCTTC
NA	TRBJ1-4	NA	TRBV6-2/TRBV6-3	CASSQDSGKLFF	TGTGCCAGCAGCCAAGACAGCGGTAAACTGTTTTTT
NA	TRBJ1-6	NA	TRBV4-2	CASSQEGVGVLSPLHF	TGTGCCAGCAGCCAAGAGGGGGTAGGGGTGCTATCACCCCTCCACTTT
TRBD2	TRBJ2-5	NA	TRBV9	CASSVGIAGGPQTQYF	TGTGCCAGCAGCGTAGGTATAGCGGGGGGGCCACAGACCCAGTACTTC
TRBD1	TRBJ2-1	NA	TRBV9	CASSVSSQGVLSQFF	TGTGCCAGCAGCGTATCCAGCCAGGGGGTACTTTCACAGTTCTTC
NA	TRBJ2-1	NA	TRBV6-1	CASSEGPYNEQFF	TGTGCCAGCAGTGAAGGGCCCTACAATGAGCAGTTCTTC
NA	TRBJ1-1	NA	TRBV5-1	CASSSGPDTEAFF	TGCGCCAGCAGCAGCGGGCCTGACACTGAAGCTTTCTTT
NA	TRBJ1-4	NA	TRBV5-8	CASSLNVGSSTNEKLFF	TGTGCCAGCAGCTTGAACGTTGGCAGTTCAACTAATGAAAAACTGTTTTTT
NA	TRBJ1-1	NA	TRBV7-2	CASSLPSGAEAFF	TGTGCCAGCAGCTTACCTTCAGGGGCTGAAGCTTTCTTT
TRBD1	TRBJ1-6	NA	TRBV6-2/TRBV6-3	CASSPQGQGNSPLHF	TGTGCCAGCAGCCCCCAGGGACAGGGCAATTCACCCCTCCACTTT
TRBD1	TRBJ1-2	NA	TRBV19	CASSIEEQGAYGYTF	TGTGCCAGTAGTATAGAAGAGCAGGGGGCATATGGCTACACCTTC
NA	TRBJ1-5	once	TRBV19	CASRAGNQPQHF	TGTGCCAGTAGGGCAGGCAATCAGCCCCAGCATTTT